This is a list of T cell receptor beta chains from one sample in a study of regulatory T cells in long-lasting Graves disease. TCRdb called the multiplex PCR reads again in MiXCR, with one record for every CDR3 protein. The sample has 300,000 to 400,000 distinct CDR3 sequences; 18% are singletons. Sample: peripheral blood mononuclear cells (PBMCs), taken at new diagnosis, from a patient treated with antithyroid drugs. These receptors were collected from a female donor with Graves disease. Each CDR3 is given with its conserved first and last residue. D genes are given only for firm matches. The size field is filled for only some rows; it gives once, few, many or a size class.

V gene	clone size	D gene	J gene	CDR3 DNA	CDR3 protein
TRBV6-2/TRBV6-3	few	NA	TRBJ1-1	TGTGCCAGCAGTTACTCAAGGTGGGGAAACACTGAAGCTTTCTTT	CASSYSRWGNTEAFF
TRBV27	many	NA	TRBJ2-3	TGTGCCAGCAGTTTATCGGGTCCACTAGGGGCAGATACGCAGTATTTT	CASSLSGPLGADTQYF
TRBV2	NA	TRBD2	TRBJ2-1	TGTGCCAGCAGGAAAGGACTAGCGGGAGGGTACAATGAGCAGTTCTTC	CASRKGLAGGYNEQFF
TRBV12-3/TRBV12-4	few	TRBD2	TRBJ2-5	TGTGCCAGCAGTGCGGGACTAGCGGGAGTGCAAGAGACCCAGTACTTC	CASSAGLAGVQETQYF
TRBV6-1	many	TRBD1	TRBJ1-2	TGTGCCAGCAGTAGAGGGGGCTCTACAAACTATGGCTACACCTTC	CASSRGGSTNYGYTF
TRBV12-3/TRBV12-4	many	NA	TRBJ2-7	TGTGCCAGCAGTTTCGACCGGAACGAGCAGTACTTC	CASSFDRNEQYF
TRBV12-3/TRBV12-4	many	TRBD1	TRBJ1-2	TGTGCCAGCAGAGAGACAGGGGTCTATGGCTACACCTTC	CASRETGVYGYTF
TRBV27	many	NA	TRBJ2-5	TGTGCCAGCAAAGGGAAGCCGCTCCAAGAGACCCAGTACTTC	CASKGKPLQETQYF
TRBV9	many	NA	TRBJ2-2	TGTGCCAGCAGCGTAGAGGGCGGGGAGCTGTTTTTT	CASSVEGGELFF
TRBV7-9	many	NA	TRBJ1-1	TGTGCCAGCCTACTTTCGGAGGGAACTGAAGCTTTCTTT	CASLLSEGTEAFF
TRBV29-1	many	TRBD1	TRBJ2-5	TGCAGCGTTGACGACAGGGCCTGGGAGACCCAGTACTTC	CSVDDRAWETQYF
TRBV3-1	many	NA	TRBJ1-1	TGTGCCAGCAGGCGCGAGAACACTGAAGCTTTCTTT	CASRRENTEAFF
TRBV28	NA	NA	TRBJ2-1	TGTGCCAGCAGTTTAAAGCGGGCCTACAATGAGCAGTTCTTC	CASSLKRAYNEQFF
TRBV12-3/TRBV12-4	many	NA	TRBJ1-5	TGTGCCAGCAAAACGGGGGAACAGCCCCAGCATTTT	CASKTGEQPQHF
TRBV28	many	TRBD1	TRBJ2-2	TGTGCCAGCAGTCTCACAGGGGACACCGGGGAGCTGTTTTTT	CASSLTGDTGELFF
TRBV6-1	many	NA	TRBJ1-5	TGTGCCAGCAGTGAAGGATATGATCAGCCCCAGCATTTT	CASSEGYDQPQHF
TRBV28	many	TRBD2	TRBJ2-7	TGTGCCAGCAGTTTAGGGACTAGCGGGAGTGGTTCCTACGAGCAGTACTTC	CASSLGTSGSGSYEQYF
TRBV2	many	NA	TRBJ2-2	TGTGCCAGCAGCTCGGGACGCCCCGGGGAGCTGTTTTTT	CASSSGRPGELFF
TRBV4-2	few	NA	TRBJ2-3	TGTGCCAGCAGCCAAGGTAGCACAGATACGCAGTATTTT	CASSQGSTDTQYF
TRBV27	NA	NA	TRBJ2-1	TGTGCCAGCAGTTTATTTACAGAAAACTACAATGAGCAGTTCTTC	CASSLFTENYNEQFF
TRBV9	NA	TRBD1	TRBJ2-1	TGTGCCAGCAGCGACTTGACGGACAGGACGGACAATGAGCAGTTCTTC	CASSDLTDRTDNEQFF
TRBV4-1	many	TRBD2	TRBJ2-1	TGCGCCAGCAGCCGCACCATAACTAGCGGGATCGGTTCGGAGCAGTTCTTC	CASSRTITSGIGSEQFF
TRBV27	many	NA	TRBJ1-6	TGTGCCAGCAGTTGGACAGAGAGGGGGTCACCCCTCCACTTT	CASSWTERGSPLHF
TRBV4-1	NA	TRBD2	TRBJ2-3	TGCGCCAGCAGCCACAAAGGACTAGCGGGTCGAGGACCCACAGATACGCAGTATTTT	CASSHKGLAGRGPTDTQYF
TRBV5-4	NA	NA	TRBJ2-7	TGTGCCAGCAGCTTATCAGGGGCTGGATGGGAGCAGTACTTC	CASSLSGAGWEQYF
TRBV4-2	many	NA	TRBJ2-3	TGTGCCAGCAGCCAAGTCGTGGCAGATACGCAGTATTTT	CASSQVVADTQYF
TRBV6-1	many	TRBD2	TRBJ2-7	TGTGCCAGCAGCCCTAGCCCGGGAACAGGGTTAGCGGGATCCTACGAGCAGTACTTC	CASSPSPGTGLAGSYEQYF
TRBV7-9	many	NA	TRBJ2-5	TGTGTCAGCAGCGCCGACAGAGGGGAGACCCAGTACTTC	CVSSADRGETQYF
TRBV28	many	NA	TRBJ2-7	TGTGCCAGCAGTTTAGGGTCTGGGGGCTCCTACGAGCAGTACTTC	CASSLGSGGSYEQYF
TRBV28	many	NA	TRBJ2-2	TGTGCCAGCAGTGCCCCTGACAGGAACACCGGGGAGCTGTTTTTT	CASSAPDRNTGELFF
TRBV4-1	NA	NA	TRBJ2-5	TGCGCCAGCAGCCAAGGGGTCTTAGAGACCCAGTACTTC	CASSQGVLETQYF
TRBV12-3/TRBV12-4	many	NA	TRBJ2-7	TGTGCCAGCAGTTTAGGTGGAGGGCCCCACGAGCAGTACTTC	CASSLGGGPHEQYF
TRBV7-2	NA	TRBD1	TRBJ1-2	TGTGCCAGCAGCTCAAGTGGACAGGGGCAGGGAGGCTACACCTTC	CASSSSGQGQGGYTF
TRBV9	few	TRBD1	TRBJ1-3	TGTGCCAGCAGCGTAGGGGGGACAGCTGGAAACACCATATATTTT	CASSVGGTAGNTIYF
TRBV20-1	many	TRBD2	TRBJ2-5	TGCAGTGCTAGTCGGGGGGGTCGAGAGACCCAGTACTTC	CSASRGGRETQYF
TRBV11-3	NA	TRBD2	TRBJ2-5	TGTGCCAGCAGCTCCCGGACTAGCGGGGAACAAGAGACCCAGTACTTC	CASSSRTSGEQETQYF
TRBV5-1	many	NA	TRBJ2-2	TGCGCCAGCAGCCCAGATCCAGCCACCGGGGAGCTGTTTTTT	CASSPDPATGELFF
TRBV20-1	many	NA	TRBJ2-7	TGCAGTGCTAGGGCCCTCAGTGGCCCGAGTGGGTACGAGCAGTACTTC	CSARALSGPSGYEQYF
TRBV5-1	many	NA	TRBJ1-2	TGCGCCAGCAGCTCCGAATCGACAGGAACGAACTATGGCTACACCTTC	CASSSESTGTNYGYTF
TRBV12-3/TRBV12-4	many	NA	TRBJ2-4	TGTGCCAGCAGTTCGTGGACCGGGGAGAACATTCAGTACTTC	CASSSWTGENIQYF
TRBV2	NA	TRBD2	TRBJ2-7	TGCGCCAGCAGCCAACCGCACACTAGCGGGAGATTGGACGAGCAGTACTTC	CASSQPHTSGRLDEQYF
TRBV9	many	NA	TRBJ1-1	TGTGCCAGCAGCGTAGAGCCCAGGGCCAGCCTGAACACTGAAGCTTTCTTT	CASSVEPRASLNTEAFF
TRBV28	NA	NA	TRBJ1-1	TGTGCCAGCAGTTTATATGGGCGAGGGGGAGTCACTGAAGCTTTCTTT	CASSLYGRGGVTEAFF
TRBV11-2	many	NA	TRBJ1-1	TGTGCCAGCAGCACCGGGACGCCGGGGGTGGGAGCTTTCTTT	CASSTGTPGVGAFF
TRBV29-1	many	NA	TRBJ2-2	TGCAGCGTTGAAAGCGGCACCGGGGAGCTGTTTTTT	CSVESGTGELFF
TRBV30	few	NA	TRBJ2-3	TGTGCCTGGAGTGTACTAGGGATACGGACGCAGTATTTT	CAWSVLGIRTQYF
TRBV7-9	many	TRBD2	TRBJ2-7	TGTGCCAGCAGCACTAGCGGGAGGGCTAGAGAGCAGTACTTC	CASSTSGRAREQYF
TRBV5-1	NA	NA	TRBJ2-3	TGCGCCAGCAGCTTGGCAGACATCCTCACAGATACGCAGTATTTT	CASSLADILTDTQYF
TRBV10-3	many	NA	TRBJ2-3	TGTGCCATCAGTGAGTCGACGTGGGGGGCAGATACGCAGTATTTT	CAISESTWGADTQYF
TRBV10-3	many	TRBD2	TRBJ2-3	TGTGCCATCAGGGGGACTAGCCGGGGCACAGATACGCAGTATTTT	CAIRGTSRGTDTQYF
TRBV5-6	NA	TRBD1	TRBJ1-2	TGTGCCAGCAGCTTGGAAACAGGGGGCGTATATGGCTACACCTTC	CASSLETGGVYGYTF
TRBV11-2	NA	TRBD2	TRBJ2-1	TGTGCCAGCAGCTTCCTCACTAGCGGGAGTATCTACAATGAGCAGTTCTTC	CASSFLTSGSIYNEQFF
TRBV19	few	TRBD2	TRBJ2-3	TGTGCCAGTAGTGTTCTAGCGGGAGAGGGCACAGATACGCAGTATTTT	CASSVLAGEGTDTQYF
TRBV28	many	NA	TRBJ1-2	TGTGCCAGCAGCCCCGATTCGGGGATGGGCTATGGCTACACCTTC	CASSPDSGMGYGYTF
TRBV27	once	NA	TRBJ1-1	TGTGCCAGCAGTTCATACATGCTTAACACTGAAGCTTTCTTT	CASSSYMLNTEAFF
TRBV6-1	NA	NA	TRBJ2-2	TGTGCCAGCAGTGCTCTGATTTCGGTGGTCGGGACGGATAACACCGGGGAGCTGTTTTTT	CASSALISVVGTDNTGELFF
TRBV3-1	few	TRBD2	TRBJ2-4	TGTGCCAGCAGCCCGGGACTAGCGGGAGAGATTCAGTACTTC	CASSPGLAGEIQYF